This TCR beta chain was obtained from a study of blood T cell repertoires in COVID-19. Overall study context: Researchers got acute and convalescent COVID-19 samples from the United States, Italy and Spain.

This clone was recorded a few times. V shed 7 bases and J 6 bases; nucleotides not matched to a gene: 18. Per the germline V gene, CDR1 is LNHDA and CDR2 is SQIVND (reference sequence). This CDR3 region has 18 residues. Under the authors' procedure: The authors estimated nucleated cell counts from reference gene primer amplification. Clones were sequenced by immunoSEQ multiplex PCR, and TCRdb holds only the in-frame ones, with some missing. That table gives V, J and clone size, and the DNA gave D and trimming. The sample has 200,000 to 250,000 clones, about 83% seen once. The TCR comes from a woman aged 25-40 years with COVID-19, enrolled during active disease. The chain joins TRBV19 to TRBJ2-1; 10 bases align to TRBD2. Source material: peripheral blood. CDR3 DNA sequence: TGTGCCAGTAAATCCGGGGCTAGCGGGAGCCAGGGGGGCAATGAGCAGTTCTTC. This gives the protein CASKSGASGSQGGNEQFF.